Following are 2 T cell receptor beta chains from one sample sequenced in a study of neoadjuvant anti-PD-1 for oral cavity cancer. Assay used: immunoSEQ multiplex PCR; TCRdb lists only in-frame clones, some missing. The repertoire holds 80,000 to 95,000 clones, about 84% seen once, with 3.1% in the top ten. The specimen comprised PBMCs, sampled before nivolumab (anti-PD-1) treatment. All receptors derive from a person aged 35-79 years with oral cavity squamous cell carcinoma.

The chain links TRBV27 to TRBJ2-3, with TRBD1 as a possible D gene (5 bases). V dropped 0 bases and J dropped 6 bases, with 10 bases sitting between them. Germline CDR1 reads MNHEY; CDR2 reads SMNVEV (reference sequence). The CDR3 is 14 amino acids. The CDR3 nucleotides read TGTGCCAGCAGTTTATCTTTAGCAGGGGATACGCAGTATTTT. Translating it yields CASSLSLAGDTQYF.

CDR3 loop: CASRSSVYEQYF. In DNA, the CDR3 is TGTGCCAGCCGGAGTAGCGTTTACGAGCAGTACTTC. The rearrangement joins TRBV2 to TRBJ2-7, with D maybe TRBD2 (5 bases). The V and J ends lost 8 bases and 4 bases respectively, with 12 bases between them. Looked up from germline, CDR1 is SNHLY and CDR2 is FYNNEI. The CDR3 has 12 amino acids.